The TCR beta chain described here comes from a study of response to subunit inactivated influenza vaccine. About this clonotype: The target antigen is unknown.

Notes on the study in general: Every seasonal influenza vaccination brings in few new T cells, the authors suggested.

One entry per CDR3 protein results from TCRdb running MiXCR on the RT-PCR reads. The sample consists of over 800,000 distinct CDR3 sequences, approximately 22% of them appearing once. In germline, CDR1 is DFQATT, CDR2 SNEGSKA (reference sequence). V lost 0 bases, J lost 5 bases, and 4 bases lay in between. CDR3 length equals 12 residues. Material: PBMCs from blood, obtained roughly 5 days after vaccination. The chain carries TRBV20-1 and TRBJ1-4; the D is unclear. This receptor was identified in a man over 45 who received an inactivated influenza vaccine. The CDR3 nucleotides are TGCAGTGCTAGAGAGGGGAATGAAAAACTGTTTTTT. Amino acid sequence: CSAREGNEKLFF.